This T cell receptor (beta chain) came from a study of T cells after yellow fever vaccination. The junction had 11 bases not matched to a gene; V was cut back by 2 bases and J by 0 bases. Germline V gene data show CDR1 as SGHAT and CDR2 as FQNNGV. There are 20 residues in the CDR3. This clonotype was seen repeatedly, ten times or more. MiXCR, applied by TCRdb to the 5' RACE reads, yields one record per CDR3 protein. The sample consists of tens of thousands of distinct CDR3 sequences, 7.5% to 9% of them appearing once. This specimen consisted of CD8+ T cells sorted from PBMCs, obtained on the day of the yellow fever booster vaccination. The J gene is TRBJ2-1, the V gene TRBV11-2; 12 nucleotides align to TRBD2. The clonotype originates from a man aged 30 to 39 who received the YFV17D yellow fever vaccine. The CDR3 reads CASSLSPLAGGLSSYNEQFF. CDR3 nucleotides: TGTGCCAGCAGCTTAAGTCCTCTAGCGGGGGGGCTCAGCTCCTACAATGAGCAGTTCTTC.